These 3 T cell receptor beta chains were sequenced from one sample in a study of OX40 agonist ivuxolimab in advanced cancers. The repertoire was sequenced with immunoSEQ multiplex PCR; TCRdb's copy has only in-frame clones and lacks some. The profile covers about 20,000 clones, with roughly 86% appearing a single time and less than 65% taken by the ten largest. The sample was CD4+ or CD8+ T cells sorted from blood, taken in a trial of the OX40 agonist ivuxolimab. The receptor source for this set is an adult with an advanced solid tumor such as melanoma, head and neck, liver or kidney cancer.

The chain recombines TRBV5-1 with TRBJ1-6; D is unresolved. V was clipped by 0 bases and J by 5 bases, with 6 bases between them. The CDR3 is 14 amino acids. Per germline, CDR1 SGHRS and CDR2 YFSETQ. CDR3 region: CASSLEQNNSPLHF. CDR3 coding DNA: TGCGCCAGCAGCTTGGAGCAGAATAATTCACCCCTCCACTTT.

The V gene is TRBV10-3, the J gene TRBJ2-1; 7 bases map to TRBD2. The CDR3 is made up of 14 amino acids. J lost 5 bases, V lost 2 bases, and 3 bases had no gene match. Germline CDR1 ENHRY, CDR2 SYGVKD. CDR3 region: CAISEAGVNNEQFF. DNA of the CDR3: TGTGCCATCAGTGAGGCGGGGGTGAACAATGAGCAGTTCTTC.

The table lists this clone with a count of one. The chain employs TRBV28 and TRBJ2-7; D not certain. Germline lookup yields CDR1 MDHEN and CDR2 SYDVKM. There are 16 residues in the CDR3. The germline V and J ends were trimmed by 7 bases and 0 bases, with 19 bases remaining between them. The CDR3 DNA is TGTGCCAGCATTGAGCTGGGGTCCCATAGCTCCTACGAGCAGTACTTC. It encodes CASIELGSHSSYEQYF. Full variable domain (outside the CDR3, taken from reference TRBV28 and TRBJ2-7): DVKVTQSSRYLVKRTGEKVFLECVQDMDHENMFWYRQDPGLGLRLIYFSYDVKMKEKGDIPEGYSVSREKKERFSLILESASTNQTSMYLCASIELGSHSSYEQYFGPGTRLTVT.